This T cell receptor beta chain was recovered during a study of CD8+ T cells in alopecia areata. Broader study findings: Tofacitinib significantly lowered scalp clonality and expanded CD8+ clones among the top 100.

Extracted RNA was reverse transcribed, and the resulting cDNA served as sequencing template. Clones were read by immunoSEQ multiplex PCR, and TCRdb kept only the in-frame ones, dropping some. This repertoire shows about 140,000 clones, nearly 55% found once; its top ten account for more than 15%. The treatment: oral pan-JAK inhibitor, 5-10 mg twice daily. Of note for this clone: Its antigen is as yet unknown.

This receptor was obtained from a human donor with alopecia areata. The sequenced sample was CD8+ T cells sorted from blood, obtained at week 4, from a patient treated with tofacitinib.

The CDR3 bases are TGTGCCGGGGACGGGAGCTCCTACGAGCAGTACTTC. It yields the protein CAGDGSSYEQYF. The V call is TRBV30, the J call TRBJ2-7; TRBD2 is a possible D gene (6 bases). This CDR3 is 12 amino acids long. Germline values: CDR1 GTSNPN, CDR2 SVGIG (reference sequence). V was cut by 8 bases and J by 0 bases, with 11 bases left in between.